The 9 T cell receptor beta chains reported below all come from one sample, sequenced in a study of early T cells in non-severe SARS-CoV-2 infection. TCRdb itself ran the 5' RACE reads through MiXCR, one entry per CDR3 protein. The sample has approximately 60,000 distinct CDR3 sequences, roughly 9% seen once. The specimen was whole blood, collected at baseline. These receptors were obtained from an adult who was a healthcare worker with PCR-confirmed SARS-CoV-2 infection or an uninfected control (not recorded which).

CDR3 sequence: CASSLGPGAGETQYF. CDR3 nucleotides: TGTGCCAGCAGCTTAGGGCCGGGAGCAGGAGAGACCCAGTACTTC. This chain connects TRBV7-2 to TRBJ2-5, with TRBD2 as a possible D gene (6 bases). The germline V gene encodes CDR1 SGHTA and CDR2 FQGNSA. The CDR3 totals 15 residues. V lost 1 base to trimming and J lost 4 bases, with 13 bases between them.

The table lists this clonotype with many counts. The chain combines TRBV3-1 with TRBJ1-4; D call uncertain. Germline V CDR1 and CDR2: LGHDT, YNNKEL (reference sequence). The V gene lost 1 base and the J gene lost 7 bases, with 13 bases spanning the gap. The CDR3 contains 15 residues. CDR3 region: CASSQGQVVGEKLFF. CDR3 DNA: TGTGCCAGCAGCCAAGGGCAAGTCGTTGGTGAAAAACTGTTTTTT.

DNA for the CDR3: TGCAGCGCGAGACAGGGACAGAACACTGAAGCTTTCTTT. This translates into CSARQGQNTEAFF. The J gene is TRBJ1-1, the V gene TRBV29-1, with TRBD1 matching over 7 bases. With 7 bases clipped from V and 1 base from J, the junction kept 6 bases outside the gene matches. Looked up from germline, CDR1 is SQVTM and CDR2 is ANQGSEA. The CDR3 loop spans 13 amino acids.

This clonotype was observed a few times. The chain has TRBV19 and TRBJ1-4, with TRBD1 as a possible D gene (5 bases). From germline, CDR1 is LNHDA and CDR2 SQIVND (reference sequence). This CDR3 spans 16 amino acids. Trimming pared 2 bases from V and 0 bases from J, leaving 10 bases between. CDR3 in DNA: TGTGCCAGTAGTATATACAGGCCAGCAACTAATGAAAAACTGTTTTTT. Its protein is CASSIYRPATNEKLFF.

This clonotype appeared a few times. The chain has TRBV20-1 and TRBJ1-5; unclear D gene. CDR1 DFQATT and CDR2 SNEGSKA come from the germline V gene (reference sequence). The CDR3 has 13 residues. V lost 1 base, J lost 0 bases, and 4 bases lay in between. The chain's CDR3 is CSARVSSNQPQHF. CDR3 DNA: TGCAGTGCTAGAGTGTCTAGCAATCAGCCCCAGCATTTT.

This clonotype was found many times. This chain connects TRBV6-5 to TRBJ1-1; TRBD1 aligns across 8 bases. This CDR3 region has 15 residues. J was trimmed by 5 bases and V by 0 bases; bases with no gene match: 5. Germline-derived CDR1 and CDR2 are MNHEY and SVGAGI. CDR3 sequence: CASSYSNRGTTEAFF. The CDR3 bases are TGTGCCAGCAGTTACTCTAACAGGGGGACAACTGAAGCTTTCTTT.

The J gene is TRBJ2-1, the V gene TRBV5-4, with D possibly matching TRBD1 (6 bases). Trimming stripped 4 bases from V and 6 bases from J, with 17 bases between. Germline CDR1 is SGHNT and CDR2 is YYREEE (reference sequence). The CDR3 has 15 residues. CDR3 bases: TGTGCCAGCAGCCTGGGGGCTGGGCCCCTCAATGAGCAGTTCTTC. This translates into CASSLGAGPLNEQFF.

This clonotype turned up a few times. The chain uses TRBV7-2 and TRBJ1-1, with D uncertain. CDR3 length: 14 amino acids. With 4 bases removed from V and 1 base from J, the gap between germline ends came to 10 bases. In germline, CDR1 is SGHTA, CDR2 FQGNSA. The CDR3 reads CASSSLPGNTEAFF. The CDR3 DNA reads as TGTGCCAGCAGCTCCCTGCCCGGGAACACTGAAGCTTTCTTT.

The V call is TRBV5-4, the J call TRBJ2-7; 10 bases match TRBD2. CDR3 length equals 14 residues. The germline V gene encodes CDR1 SGHNT and CDR2 YYREEE (reference sequence). V lost 2 bases, J lost 5 bases, and 4 bases stayed unmatched. The CDR3: CASSLSLAGDEQYF. The CDR3 DNA sequence: TGTGCCAGCAGCTTAAGTCTAGCGGGAGACGAGCAGTACTTC.